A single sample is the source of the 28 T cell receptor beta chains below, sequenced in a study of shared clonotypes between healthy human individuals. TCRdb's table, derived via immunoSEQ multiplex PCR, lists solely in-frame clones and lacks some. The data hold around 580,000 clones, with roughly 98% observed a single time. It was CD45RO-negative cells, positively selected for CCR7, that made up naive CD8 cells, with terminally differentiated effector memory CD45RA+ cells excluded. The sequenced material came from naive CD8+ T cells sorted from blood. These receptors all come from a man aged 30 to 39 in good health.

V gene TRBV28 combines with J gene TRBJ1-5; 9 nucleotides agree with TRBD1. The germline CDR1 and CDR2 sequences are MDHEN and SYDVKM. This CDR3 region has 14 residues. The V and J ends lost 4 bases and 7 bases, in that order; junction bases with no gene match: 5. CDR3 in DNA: TGTGCCAGCAGTTCGGGACAGGGAGAGCAGCCCCAGCATTTT. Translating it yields CASSSGQGEQPQHF.

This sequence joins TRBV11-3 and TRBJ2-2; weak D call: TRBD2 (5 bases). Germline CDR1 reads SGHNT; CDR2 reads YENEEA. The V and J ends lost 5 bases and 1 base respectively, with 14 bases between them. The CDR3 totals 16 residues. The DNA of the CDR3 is TGTGCCAGCAGCCCCCGTATAGCGAAGAACACCGGGGAGCTGTTTTTT. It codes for CASSPRIAKNTGELFF.

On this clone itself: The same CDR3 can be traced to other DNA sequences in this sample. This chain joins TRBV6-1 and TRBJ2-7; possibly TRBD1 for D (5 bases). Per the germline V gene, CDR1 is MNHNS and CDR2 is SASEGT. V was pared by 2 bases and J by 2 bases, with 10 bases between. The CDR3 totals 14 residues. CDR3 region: CASSEISGTYEQYF. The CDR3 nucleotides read TGTGCCAGCAGTGAAATTTCAGGGACCTACGAGCAGTACTTC.

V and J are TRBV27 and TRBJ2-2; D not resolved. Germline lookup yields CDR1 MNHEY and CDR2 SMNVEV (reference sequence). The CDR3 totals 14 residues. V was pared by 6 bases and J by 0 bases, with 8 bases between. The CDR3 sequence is CASSHFANTGELFF. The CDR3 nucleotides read TGTGCCAGCAGCCATTTCGCGAACACCGGGGAGCTGTTTTTT.

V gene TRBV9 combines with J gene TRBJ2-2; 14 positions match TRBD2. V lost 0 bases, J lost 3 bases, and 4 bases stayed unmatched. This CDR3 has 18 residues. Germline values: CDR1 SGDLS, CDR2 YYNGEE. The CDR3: CASSVGLAGGPDTGELFF. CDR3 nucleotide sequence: TGTGCCAGCAGCGTAGGACTAGCGGGAGGGCCGGACACCGGGGAGCTGTTTTTT.

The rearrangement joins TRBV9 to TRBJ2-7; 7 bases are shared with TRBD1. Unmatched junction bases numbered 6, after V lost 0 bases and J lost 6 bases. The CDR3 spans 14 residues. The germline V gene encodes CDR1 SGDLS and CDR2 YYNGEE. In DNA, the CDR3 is TGTGCCAGCAGCGTAGGACAGGGTTCCGGCGAGCAGTACTTC. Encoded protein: CASSVGQGSGEQYF. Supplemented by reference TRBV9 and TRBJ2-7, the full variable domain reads DSGVTQTPKHLITATGQRVTLRCSPRSGDLSVYWYQQSLDQGLQFLIQYYNGEERAKGNILERFSAQQFPDLHSELNLSSLELGDSALYFCASSVGQGSGEQYFGPGTRLTVT.

This CDR3 is CSVEQVGLAGGPNEQYF. CDR3 sequence (DNA): TGCAGCGTTGAACAGGTCGGACTAGCGGGAGGGCCCAACGAGCAGTACTTC. This sequence joins TRBV29-1 and TRBJ2-7; 15 bases fit TRBD2. The V and J ends lost 2 bases and 5 bases, in that order; junction bases with no gene match: 10. This CDR3 has 17 residues. Per germline, CDR1 SQVTM and CDR2 ANQGSEA.

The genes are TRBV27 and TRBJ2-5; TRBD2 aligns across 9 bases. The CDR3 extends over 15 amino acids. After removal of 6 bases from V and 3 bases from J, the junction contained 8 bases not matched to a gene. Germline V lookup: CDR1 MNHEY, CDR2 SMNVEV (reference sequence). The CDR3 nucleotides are TGTGCCAGCAGCCGTCGACTAGCGGCCGAAGAGACCCAGTACTTC. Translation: CASSRRLAAEETQYF.

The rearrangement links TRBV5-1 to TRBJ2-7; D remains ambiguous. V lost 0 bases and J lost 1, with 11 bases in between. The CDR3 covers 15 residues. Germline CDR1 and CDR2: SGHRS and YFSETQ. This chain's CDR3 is CASSLDVILSYEQYF. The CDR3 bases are TGCGCCAGCAGCTTGGATGTTATACTATCCTACGAGCAGTACTTC.

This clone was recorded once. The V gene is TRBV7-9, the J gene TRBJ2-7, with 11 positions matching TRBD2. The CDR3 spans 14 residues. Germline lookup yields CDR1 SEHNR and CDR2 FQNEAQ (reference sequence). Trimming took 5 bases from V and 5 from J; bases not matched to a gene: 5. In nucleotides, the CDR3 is TGTGCCAGCAGCCTCCTAGCGGGAGGCGACGAGCAGTACTTC. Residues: CASSLLAGGDEQYF. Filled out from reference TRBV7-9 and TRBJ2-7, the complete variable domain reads DTGVSQNPRHKITKRGQNVTFRCDPISEHNRLYWYRQTLGQGPEFLTYFQNEAQLEKSRLLSDRFSAERPKGSFSTLEIQRTEQGDSAMYLCASSLLAGGDEQYFGPGTRLTVT.

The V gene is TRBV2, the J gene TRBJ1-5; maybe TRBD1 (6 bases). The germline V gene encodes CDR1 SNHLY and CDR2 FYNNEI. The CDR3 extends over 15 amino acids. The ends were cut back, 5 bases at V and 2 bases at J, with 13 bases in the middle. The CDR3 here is CASSSDRRGNQPQHF. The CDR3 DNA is TGTGCCAGCAGTTCGGACAGAAGAGGCAATCAGCCCCAGCATTTT.

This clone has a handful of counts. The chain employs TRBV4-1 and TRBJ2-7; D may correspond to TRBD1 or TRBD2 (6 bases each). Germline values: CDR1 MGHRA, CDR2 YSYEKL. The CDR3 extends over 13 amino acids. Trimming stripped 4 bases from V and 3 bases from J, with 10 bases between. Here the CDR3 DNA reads TGCGCCAGCAGCCTCGGAGGGGGCTACGAGCAGTACTTC. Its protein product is CASSLGGGYEQYF.

CDR3 loop: CASSLGSNSPLHF. CDR3 DNA sequence: TGTGCCAGCAGCTTGGGCAGTAATTCACCCCTCCACTTT. The chain is built from TRBV5-5 and TRBJ1-6; D is undetermined. The V and J ends lost 0 bases and 6 bases respectively, with 4 bases between them. Germline lookup yields CDR1 SGHKS and CDR2 YYEKEE (reference sequence). The CDR3 runs to 13 residues.

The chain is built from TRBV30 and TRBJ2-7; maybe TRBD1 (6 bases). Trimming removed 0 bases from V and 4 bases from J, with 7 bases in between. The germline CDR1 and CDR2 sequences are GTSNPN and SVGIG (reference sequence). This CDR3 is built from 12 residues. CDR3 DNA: TGTGCCTGGAGTGTCACAGGGTACGAGCAGTACTTC. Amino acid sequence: CAWSVTGYEQYF.

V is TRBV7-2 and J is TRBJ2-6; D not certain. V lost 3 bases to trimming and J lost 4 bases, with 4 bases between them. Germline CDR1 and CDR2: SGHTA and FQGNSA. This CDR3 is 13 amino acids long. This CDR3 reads CASSFSGANVLTF. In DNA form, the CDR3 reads TGTGCCAGCAGCTTTTCAGGGGCCAACGTCCTGACTTTC.

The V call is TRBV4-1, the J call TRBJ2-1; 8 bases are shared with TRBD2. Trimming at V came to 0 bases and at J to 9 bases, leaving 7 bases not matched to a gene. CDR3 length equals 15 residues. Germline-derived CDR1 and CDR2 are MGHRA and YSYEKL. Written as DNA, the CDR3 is TGCGCCAGCAGCCAAGAGAGCGGGAGTTTACTTGAGCAGTTCTTC. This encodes CASSQESGSLLEQFF.

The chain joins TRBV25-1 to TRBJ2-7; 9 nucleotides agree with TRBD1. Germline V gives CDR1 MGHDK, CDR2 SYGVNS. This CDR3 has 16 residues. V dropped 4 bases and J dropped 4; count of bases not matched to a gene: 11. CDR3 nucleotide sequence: TGTGCCAGCAGTGCCCCCCCGACAGGGGGTGGATACGAGCAGTACTTC. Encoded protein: CASSAPPTGGGYEQYF.

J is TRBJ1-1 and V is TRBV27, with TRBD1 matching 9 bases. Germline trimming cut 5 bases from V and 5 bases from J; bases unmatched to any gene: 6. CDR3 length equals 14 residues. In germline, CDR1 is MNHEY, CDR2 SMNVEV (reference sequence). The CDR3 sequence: CASSRTGVLTEAFF. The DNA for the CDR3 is TGTGCCAGCAGTCGGACAGGGGTGTTGACTGAAGCTTTCTTT.

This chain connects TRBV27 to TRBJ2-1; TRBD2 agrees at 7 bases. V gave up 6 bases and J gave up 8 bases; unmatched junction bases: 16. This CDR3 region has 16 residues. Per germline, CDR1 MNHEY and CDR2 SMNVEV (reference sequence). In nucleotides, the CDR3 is TGTGCCAGCAGGGGCATAGCGGGTACAGCAGGCGATGAGCAGTTCTTC. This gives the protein CASRGIAGTAGDEQFF.

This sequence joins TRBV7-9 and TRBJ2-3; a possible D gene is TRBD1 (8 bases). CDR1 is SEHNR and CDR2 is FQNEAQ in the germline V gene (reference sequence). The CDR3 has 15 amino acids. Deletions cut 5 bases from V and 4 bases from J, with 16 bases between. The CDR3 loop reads CASSPQGGASDTQYF. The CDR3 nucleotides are TGTGCCAGCAGCCCACAGGGGGGGGCCTCAGATACGCAGTATTTT.

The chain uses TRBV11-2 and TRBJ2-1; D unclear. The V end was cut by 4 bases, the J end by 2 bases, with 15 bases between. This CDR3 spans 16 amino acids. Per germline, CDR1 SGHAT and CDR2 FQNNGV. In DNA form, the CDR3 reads TGTGCCAGCAGCTCCCCTTTAGTGGTTCCCTACAATGAGCAGTTCTTC. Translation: CASSSPLVVPYNEQFF.

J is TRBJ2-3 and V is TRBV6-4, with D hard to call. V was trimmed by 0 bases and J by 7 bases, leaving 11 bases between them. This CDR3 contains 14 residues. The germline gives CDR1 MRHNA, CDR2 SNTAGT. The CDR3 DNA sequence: TGTGCCAGCAGTGACTCGGGAATATCGTATACGCAGTATTTT. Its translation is CASSDSGISYTQYF.

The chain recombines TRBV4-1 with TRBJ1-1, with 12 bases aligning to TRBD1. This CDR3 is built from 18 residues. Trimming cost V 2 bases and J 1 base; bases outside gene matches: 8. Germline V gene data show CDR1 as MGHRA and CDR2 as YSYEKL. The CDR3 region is CASSQRVPGQGANTEAFF. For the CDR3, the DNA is TGCGCCAGCAGCCAAAGGGTCCCGGGACAGGGGGCGAACACTGAAGCTTTCTTT.

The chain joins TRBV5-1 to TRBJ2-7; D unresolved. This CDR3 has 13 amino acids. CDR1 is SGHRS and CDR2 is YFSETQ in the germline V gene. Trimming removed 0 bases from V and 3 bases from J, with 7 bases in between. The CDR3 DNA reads TGCGCCAGCAGCTTGGGAGCCTACTACGAGCAGTACTTC. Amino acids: CASSLGAYYEQYF.

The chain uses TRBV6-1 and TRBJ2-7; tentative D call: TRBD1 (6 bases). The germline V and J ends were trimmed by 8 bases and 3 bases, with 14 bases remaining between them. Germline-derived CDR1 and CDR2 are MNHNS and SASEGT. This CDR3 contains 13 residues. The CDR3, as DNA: TGTGCCAGCTGCCCAGGGGACCTCTACGAGCAGTACTTC. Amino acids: CASCPGDLYEQYF.

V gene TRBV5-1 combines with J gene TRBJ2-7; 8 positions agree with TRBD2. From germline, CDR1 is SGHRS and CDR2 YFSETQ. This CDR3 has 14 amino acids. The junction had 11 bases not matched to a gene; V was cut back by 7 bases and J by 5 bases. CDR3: CASGLSGTSNEQYF. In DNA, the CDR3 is TGCGCCAGCGGTCTTTCCGGGACTAGTAACGAGCAGTACTTC.

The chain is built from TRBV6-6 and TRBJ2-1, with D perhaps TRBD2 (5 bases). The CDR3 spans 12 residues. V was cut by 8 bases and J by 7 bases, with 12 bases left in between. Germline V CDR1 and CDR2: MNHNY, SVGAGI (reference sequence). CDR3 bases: TGTGCCAGCGCGCTCGGGATAAATGAGCAGTTCTTC. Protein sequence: CASALGINEQFF.

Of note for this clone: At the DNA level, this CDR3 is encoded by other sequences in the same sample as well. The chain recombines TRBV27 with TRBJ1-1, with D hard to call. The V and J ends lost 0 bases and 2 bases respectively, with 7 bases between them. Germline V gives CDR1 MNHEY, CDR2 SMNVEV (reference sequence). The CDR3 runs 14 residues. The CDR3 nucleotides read TGTGCCAGCAGTTTATCCCTTCCAAACACTGAAGCTTTCTTT. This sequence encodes CASSLSLPNTEAFF.